The T cell receptor (beta chain) described here comes from a study of T-cell memory formation after mild COVID-19. The 5'RACE method, run with constant-segment primers, produced TCR alpha and TCR beta cDNA libraries (carrying sample barcodes and UMIs). TCRdb passed the 5' RACE reads through MiXCR, listing each CDR3 protein once. The top ten clones hold about three fifths of a sample with about 16,000 distinct CDR3 sequences, about a quarter of them seen once. General observations from the study: A subset of responding clones appeared in pre-infection memory, suggesting cross-reactive memory joined. CD4/CD8 balance characterized clones contracting day 15 to 85, and CD4+ skew characterized later expanders.

The CDR3 runs to 14 residues. Trimming left V 7 bases short and J 6 bases short, with 16 bases between. In this sample, this clonotype turned up many times. Its antigen is still unknown. The sequenced sample was PBMCs or a T cell subset sorted from them (not recorded which). The TCR comes from a man aged 18 to 30 who had mild COVID-19 (a few samples of this study predate the infection). Cell type and time point are not known. V gene TRBV12-3 or TRBV12-4 combines with J gene TRBJ1-5; TRBD1 is a possible D gene (6 bases). CDR3 residues: CASTLWGAGQPQHF. CDR3 DNA sequence: TGTGCCAGCACCCTATGGGGGGCTGGTCAGCCCCAGCATTTT.